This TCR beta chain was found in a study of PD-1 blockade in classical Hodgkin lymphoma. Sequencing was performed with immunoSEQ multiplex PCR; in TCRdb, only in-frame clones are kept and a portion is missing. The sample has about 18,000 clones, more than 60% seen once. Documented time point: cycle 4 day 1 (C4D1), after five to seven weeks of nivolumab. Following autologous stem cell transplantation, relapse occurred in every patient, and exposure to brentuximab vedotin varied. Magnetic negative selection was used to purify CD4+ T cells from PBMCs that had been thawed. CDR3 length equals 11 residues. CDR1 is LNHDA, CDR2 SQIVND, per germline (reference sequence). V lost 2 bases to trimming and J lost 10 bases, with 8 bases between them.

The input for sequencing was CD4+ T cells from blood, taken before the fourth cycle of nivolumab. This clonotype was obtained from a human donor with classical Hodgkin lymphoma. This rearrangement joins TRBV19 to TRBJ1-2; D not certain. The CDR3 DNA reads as TGTGCCAGTAGTATATGGAGATCCTACACCTTC. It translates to CASSIWRSYTF.